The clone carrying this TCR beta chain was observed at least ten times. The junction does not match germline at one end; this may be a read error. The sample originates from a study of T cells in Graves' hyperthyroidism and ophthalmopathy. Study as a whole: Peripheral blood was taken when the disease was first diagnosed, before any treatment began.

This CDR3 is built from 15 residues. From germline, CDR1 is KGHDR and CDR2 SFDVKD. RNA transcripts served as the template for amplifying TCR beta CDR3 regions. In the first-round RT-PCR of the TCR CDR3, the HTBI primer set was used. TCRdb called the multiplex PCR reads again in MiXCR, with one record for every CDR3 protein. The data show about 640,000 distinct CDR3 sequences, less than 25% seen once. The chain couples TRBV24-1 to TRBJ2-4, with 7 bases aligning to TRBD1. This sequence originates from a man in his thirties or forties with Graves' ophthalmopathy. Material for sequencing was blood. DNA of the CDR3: TGTGCCACCAGTGATCCCGGGACAGCCGAAAACATTCAGTACTTC. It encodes CATSDPGTAENIQYF.